Each of the 7 T cell receptor beta chains below was sequenced from the same sample in a study of cytotoxic CD8 clonotypes in ibrutinib-treated CLL. Clones were sequenced by immunoSEQ multiplex PCR, and TCRdb holds only the in-frame ones, with some missing. The data contain approximately 100,000 clones, 50% to 65% of them singletons. The specimen was PBMCs, collected after 24 months of ibrutinib treatment. These receptors all stem from a human donor with chronic lymphocytic leukemia.

This chain connects TRBV6-1 to TRBJ2-7; D is unresolved. With 7 bases removed from V and 7 bases from J, the gap between germline ends came to 17 bases. Per germline, CDR1 MNHNS and CDR2 SASEGT. The CDR3 consists of 13 residues. The CDR3 region is CASTRSAVWEQYF. CDR3 bases: TGTGCCAGCACTAGAAGTGCCGTCTGGGAGCAGTACTTC.

The CDR3 DNA follows: TGTGCCAGCAGCTTCGGGACAGGGGTTGAGCCCCAGCATTTT. Translation: CASSFGTGVEPQHF. The rearrangement uses TRBV7-8 and TRBJ1-5, with 10 bases fitting TRBD1. The CDR3 contains 14 residues. The ends lost 3 bases at V and 8 bases at J; junction bases unmatched: 4. The V gene's germline CDR1 is SGHVS and CDR2 FQNEAQ.

The chain links TRBV7-2 to TRBJ2-7; no firm D call. Germline lookup yields CDR1 SGHTA and CDR2 FQGNSA. V was cut by 1 base and J by 2 bases, with 9 bases left in between. The CDR3 has 14 amino acids. CDR3 in DNA: TGTGCCAGCAGCTTAGGGGTCCCGGCCTACGAGCAGTACTTC. Protein sequence: CASSLGVPAYEQYF. Using reference TRBV7-2 and TRBJ2-7 for the parts outside the CDR3, the full variable domain is GAGVSQSPSNKVTEKGKDVELRCDPISGHTALYWYRQSLGQGLEFLIYFQGNSAPDKSGLPSDRFSAERTGGSVSTLTIQRTQQEDSAVYLCASSLGVPAYEQYFGPGTRLTVT.

The sample holds a few counts of this clone. This chain connects TRBV2 to TRBJ1-1, with 11 bases aligning to TRBD1. The germline gives CDR1 SNHLY, CDR2 FYNNEI. The trim removed 9 bases at V and 2 bases at J, leaving 8 bases unmatched. There are 15 residues in the CDR3. CDR3 in DNA: TGTGCCAGTAGGACAGGGGGCAGTTTTAACACTGAAGCTTTCTTT. Encoded protein: CASRTGGSFNTEAFF.

This clone was seen more than once but under ten times. The V call is TRBV25-1, the J call TRBJ1-6; 7 bases align to TRBD1. V gave up 6 bases and J gave up 10 bases; unmatched junction bases: 12. From germline, CDR1 is MGHDK and CDR2 SYGVNS. CDR3 length: 15 residues. The CDR3 DNA sequence: TGTGCCAGCAGGGAGACAGGGATGGAGGCCTCACCCCTCCACTTT. This sequence encodes CASRETGMEASPLHF.

In its sample, this clone was seen a few times. The rearrangement links TRBV19 to TRBJ1-5, with 8 bases that match TRBD1. The trim removed 3 bases at V and 3 bases at J, leaving 4 bases unmatched. The CDR3 contains 15 residues. Germline CDR1 and CDR2: LNHDA and SQIVND (reference sequence). The CDR3 here is CASSMGDRTNQPQHF. CDR3 DNA sequence: TGTGCCAGTAGTATGGGGGACAGGACCAATCAGCCCCAGCATTTT.

The table lists this clone with many counts. The chain is built from TRBV19 and TRBJ1-2; D is possibly TRBD1 (6 bases). V was trimmed by 4 bases and J by 7 bases, leaving 13 bases between them. This CDR3 spans 13 amino acids. CDR1 LNHDA and CDR2 SQIVND come from the germline V gene (reference sequence). CDR3 loop: CASSTRGGRGYTF. The CDR3 nucleotides are TGTGCCAGTAGTACCAGGGGAGGTCGTGGCTACACCTTC.